The 22 T cell receptor beta chains below come from one sample, sequenced in a study of cytomegalovirus exposure and HLA in healthy donors. A multiplex PCR was run with 60 Vbeta primers and 13 Jbeta primers. The data were produced by immunoSEQ multiplex PCR, yet TCRdb's version contains in-frame clones alone and is incomplete. The table records 100,000 or so clones, approximately 68% of them present only once. Specimen: PBMCs. Receptors were obtained from a woman younger than 35 in good health and CMV-seropositive.

The chain couples TRBV6-6 to TRBJ1-2; D is unresolved. There are 12 residues in the CDR3. V lost 6 bases and J 6 bases, leaving 11 bases between the germline ends. Germline loops: CDR1 MNHNY, CDR2 SVGAGI (reference sequence). The CDR3 sequence: CASSKRGDGYTF. The CDR3 coding sequence is TGTGCCAGCAGCAAACGGGGAGATGGCTACACCTTC.

The rearrangement uses TRBV6-1 and TRBJ2-7, with D tentatively TRBD2 (6 bases). The germline V and J ends were trimmed by 4 bases and 1 base, with 17 bases remaining between them. The CDR3 loop spans 16 amino acids. Germline CDR1 MNHNS, CDR2 SASEGT. The CDR3 spells CASSAHERVSSYEQYF. In DNA form, the CDR3 reads TGTGCCAGCAGTGCACATGAGCGGGTATCTTCCTACGAGCAGTACTTC.

This clone showed up just once. This chain connects TRBV4-1 to TRBJ1-2; D remains unclear. CDR1 and CDR2 (germline): MGHRA, YSYEKL. This CDR3 is 14 amino acids long. V dropped 6 bases and J dropped 0 bases, with 11 bases sitting between them. The CDR3 sequence: CASRPTGTNYGYTF. The CDR3 coding sequence is TGCGCCAGCAGACCTACGGGGACTAACTATGGCTACACCTTC.

The V call is TRBV28, the J call TRBJ2-3, with TRBD2 matching 11 bases. CDR3 size: 21 residues. From germline, CDR1 is MDHEN and CDR2 SYDVKM. V trimming: 7 bases; J trimming: 0 bases; junction bases outside the gene matches: 21. CDR3 sequence reads: CASTLRPTPGTSGSSTDTQYF. DNA of the CDR3: TGTGCCAGCACCCTTAGACCCACTCCCGGGACTAGCGGTTCTAGCACAGATACGCAGTATTTT. The full variable domain, with the rest looked up from reference TRBV28 and TRBJ2-3, is DVKVTQSSRYLVKRTGEKVFLECVQDMDHENMFWYRQDPGLGLRLIYFSYDVKMKEKGDIPEGYSVSREKKERFSLILESASTNQTSMYLCASTLRPTPGTSGSSTDTQYFGPGTRLTVL.

The sample holds one count of this clone. The chain links TRBV11-2 to TRBJ2-7, with TRBD1 matching over 7 bases. This CDR3 has 14 amino acids. V lost 5 bases, J lost 3 bases, and 7 bases stayed unmatched. Germline-derived CDR1 and CDR2 are SGHAT and FQNNGV. For the CDR3, the DNA is TGTGCCAGCAGCCCAGGGGGAATTGGCTACGAGCAGTACTTC. This gives the protein CASSPGGIGYEQYF.

A few counts support this clone. The chain joins TRBV27 to TRBJ2-7; 9 bases map to TRBD2. Unmatched junction bases numbered 9, after V lost 5 bases and J lost 4 bases. This CDR3 has 15 residues. Germline assignment: CDR1 MNHEY and CDR2 SMNVEV (reference sequence). CDR3 in amino acids: CASSPRTSAAYEQYF. The CDR3, as DNA: TGTGCCAGCAGTCCTCGGACTAGCGCTGCATACGAGCAGTACTTC.

The chain is built from TRBV7-2 and TRBJ2-3, with D tentatively TRBD1 (6 bases). V lost 0 bases to trimming and J lost 1 base, with 8 bases between them. CDR3 length: 15 residues. CDR1 SGHTA and CDR2 FQGNSA come from the germline V gene. The CDR3 coding sequence is TGTGCCAGCAGCTTAGCAAGACAGGGCACAGATACGCAGTATTTT. It translates to CASSLARQGTDTQYF.

The chain uses TRBV18 and TRBJ1-5; tentative D call: TRBD1 (5 bases). V was cut by 6 bases and J by 5 bases, with 17 bases left in between. CDR3 length: 15 residues. Germline V gene sequence: CDR1 KGHSH, CDR2 LQKENI. The CDR3 loop is CASSQTASHHQPQHF. The CDR3 DNA reads as TGTGCCAGCTCCCAGACAGCAAGCCACCATCAGCCCCAGCATTTT. Complete variable domain (other parts from reference TRBV18 and TRBJ1-5): NAGVMQNPRHLVRRRGQEARLRCSPMKGHSHVYWYRQLPEEGLKFMVYLQKENIIDESGMPKERFSAEFPKEGPSILRIQQVVRGDSAAYFCASSQTASHHQPQHFGDGTRLSIL.

CDR3 coding DNA: TGTGCCAGCAGTTCCTCCGGCAGGGCCTATGGCTACACCTTC. Its protein is CASSSSGRAYGYTF. The chain combines TRBV25-1 with TRBJ1-2, with D perhaps matching TRBD1 (5 bases). CDR1 is MGHDK and CDR2 is SYGVNS in the germline V gene. This CDR3 contains 14 residues. Trimming took off 5 bases at V and 4 bases at J, with 14 bases between the two ends.

The sample holds a few counts of this clone. V is TRBV2 and J is TRBJ1-3; no clear D. With 8 bases removed from V and 2 bases from J, the gap between germline ends came to 10 bases. Germline values: CDR1 SNHLY, CDR2 FYNNEI. The CDR3 contains 13 residues. The CDR3 sequence is CASREGTGNTIYF. The CDR3 DNA sequence: TGTGCCAGCCGGGAGGGAACTGGAAACACCATATATTTT.

The table lists this clone with a few counts. The chain recombines TRBV28 with TRBJ1-3; possible D gene TRBD1, 5 bases. This CDR3 region has 20 residues. V shed 3 bases and J shed 0 bases, with 24 bases lying between them. Germline V gene data show CDR1 as MDHEN and CDR2 as SYDVKM. CDR3 sequence reads: CASSFPLLLGGNPSGNTIYF. DNA for the CDR3: TGTGCCAGCAGTTTCCCTCTCCTTCTCGGGGGGAACCCCTCTGGAAACACCATATATTTT. The variable domain in full, completed from reference TRBV28 and TRBJ1-3, reads DVKVTQSSRYLVKRTGEKVFLECVQDMDHENMFWYRQDPGLGLRLIYFSYDVKMKEKGDIPEGYSVSREKKERFSLILESASTNQTSMYLCASSFPLLLGGNPSGNTIYFGEGSWLTVV.

This clone showed up just a few times. The chain is built from TRBV4-3 and TRBJ1-1, with 7 bases fitting TRBD1. Germline assignment: CDR1 LGHNA and CDR2 YSLEER. CDR3 length: 15 residues. V shed 1 base, J shed 5 bases, and the junction held 7 bases outside the gene matches. CDR3: CASSQADRDGTEAFF. The CDR3 coding sequence is TGCGCCAGCAGCCAAGCTGACAGGGATGGAACTGAAGCTTTCTTT.

The chain combines TRBV10-3 with TRBJ1-2; 7 nucleotides line up with TRBD1. The V segment lost 2 bases and the J segment 5 bases; nucleotides outside the gene matches: 2. Per the germline V gene, CDR1 is ENHRY and CDR2 is SYGVKD. CDR3 length: 13 residues. The CDR3 nucleotides are TGTGCCATCAGTGAGGGGACAGTATATGGCTACACCTTC. Translated, it gives CAISEGTVYGYTF.

The rearrangement joins TRBV30 to TRBJ1-2; no clear D. Germline assignment: CDR1 GTSNPN and CDR2 SVGIG (reference sequence). The CDR3 loop spans 14 amino acids. Trimming left V 3 bases short and J 7 bases short, with 18 bases between. CDR3 DNA sequence: TGTGCCTGGAGAAGGTCAGGTTTGCAGTTTGGCTACACCTTC. Its translation is CAWRRSGLQFGYTF. Complete variable domain (other parts from reference TRBV30 and TRBJ1-2): SQTIHQWPATLVQPVGSPLSLECTVEGTSNPNLYWYRQAAGRGLQLLFYSVGIGQISSEVPQNLSASRPQDRQFILSSKKLLLSDSGFYLCAWRRSGLQFGYTFGSGTRLTVV.

CDR3 nucleotide sequence: TGTGCCAGCTCACCGTCGGTATACCAAGAGACCCAGTACTTC. As protein: CASSPSVYQETQYF. The gene calls are TRBV18 and TRBJ2-5; D remains ambiguous. Germline V gene lookup returns CDR1 KGHSH and CDR2 LQKENI. The CDR3 runs to 14 residues. V lost 3 bases and J 0 bases, leaving 8 bases between the germline ends.

J is TRBJ1-2 and V is TRBV28; D perhaps matches TRBD1 (5 bases). The CDR3 consists of 13 residues. Trimming removed 2 bases at V and 3 bases at J, with 7 bases between. The V gene's germline CDR1 is MDHEN and CDR2 SYDVKM. CDR3 nucleotides: TGTGCCAGCAGTTTAGGGGGGGACTATGGCTACACCTTC. Amino acid sequence: CASSLGGDYGYTF.

The rearrangement uses TRBV28 and TRBJ1-1, with TRBD1 matching over 7 bases. The CDR3 consists of 15 residues. V was pared by 3 bases and J by 1 base, with 5 bases of the junction left unmatched. Germline CDR1 reads MDHEN; CDR2 reads SYDVKM. The CDR3 nucleotides read TGTGCCAGCAGTTTCGCGGGACAGAGGAACACTGAAGCTTTCTTT. Protein: CASSFAGQRNTEAFF.

To note about this clone: The junction departs from the called germline gene at one end, perhaps through a read error. The genes are TRBV27 and TRBJ2-7; TRBD2 aligns across 12 bases. CDR1 MNHEY and CDR2 SMNVEV come from the germline V gene (reference sequence). The CDR3 has 14 residues. The chain's CDR3 is CASSEPGLAGPLSF. The CDR3 DNA reads as TGTGCCAGCAGTGAACCGGGACTAGCGGGCCCCCTTAGTTTC.

The chain carries TRBV6-5 and TRBJ2-7; 8 bases are shared with TRBD2. CDR3 length: 13 residues. J lost 0 bases, V lost 8 bases, and 3 bases had no gene match. Per germline, CDR1 MNHEY and CDR2 SVGAGI. The CDR3 spells CASGTSGSYEQYF. CDR3 bases: TGTGCCAGCGGGACTAGTGGCTCCTACGAGCAGTACTTC.

This chain joins TRBV18 and TRBJ2-7; 12 bases map to TRBD1. The V segment lost 5 bases and the J segment 6 bases; nucleotides outside the gene matches: 11. Germline V gene sequence: CDR1 KGHSH, CDR2 LQKENI. CDR3 length: 16 residues. The CDR3 is CASSTGTGGVQGEQYF. The CDR3 bases are TGTGCCAGCTCAACCGGGACAGGGGGCGTTCAGGGCGAGCAGTACTTC. Together with reference TRBV18 and TRBJ2-7, the CDR3 gives the full variable domain: NAGVMQNPRHLVRRRGQEARLRCSPMKGHSHVYWYRQLPEEGLKFMVYLQKENIIDESGMPKERFSAEFPKEGPSILRIQQVVRGDSAAYFCASSTGTGGVQGEQYFGPGTRLTVT.

The V gene is TRBV19, the J gene TRBJ1-5; D uncertain. Trimming left V 4 bases short and J 13 bases short, with 11 bases between. The CDR3 spans 11 residues. Looked up from germline, CDR1 is LNHDA and CDR2 is SQIVND (reference sequence). CDR3 nucleotide sequence: TGTGCCAGTAGTACCCCTACTTTACAGCATTTT. Its protein is CASSTPTLQHF. The full variable domain, rest sourced from reference TRBV19 and TRBJ1-5, is DGGITQSPKYLFRKEGQNVTLSCEQNLNHDAMYWYRQDPGQGLRLIYYSQIVNDFQKGDIAEGYSVSREKKESFPLTVTSAQKNPTAFYLCASSTPTLQHFGDGTRLSIL.

This clone was picked up one time. The J gene is TRBJ2-7, the V gene TRBV9, with D possibly matching TRBD2 (5 bases). Trimming pared 0 bases from V and 4 bases from J, leaving 11 bases between. Germline values: CDR1 SGDLS, CDR2 YYNGEE. The CDR3 extends over 14 amino acids. CDR3 in amino acids: CASSVGGLSYEQYF. The CDR3 DNA reads as TGTGCCAGCAGCGTAGGAGGACTTTCATACGAGCAGTACTTC.